The T cell receptor beta chain described here comes from a study of CD8 T cells in Susac syndrome. About the research overall: Patients with Susac syndrome who were sequenced included more than 5 with active disease and fewer than ten in remission. When blood was drawn, the patients with Susac syndrome were therapy-naive, on corticosteroids, or on intravenous immunoglobulin alone.

Germline lookup yields CDR1 SGDLS and CDR2 YYNGEE. The CDR3 is made up of 15 amino acids. V shed 0 bases and J shed 4 bases, with 13 bases lying between them. To note about this clonotype: Its antigen is unidentified.

With random hexamers, about 0.5 to 1 ug RNA was reverse transcribed. Using its own MiXCR run on the immunoSEQ multiplex PCR reads, TCRdb lists one record per CDR3 protein. The sample has about 150,000 distinct CDR3 sequences, roughly 96% seen once. Findings and limits, study-wide: In Susac patients, clonal expansion was not detected in CD4+ cells.

This TCR derives from a human donor with Susac syndrome. This chain connects TRBV9 to TRBJ1-2; D not certain. What was sequenced was CD4+ T cells from PBMCs. The CDR3 sequence: CASSVGEGAGYGYTF. The CDR3, as DNA: TGTGCCAGCAGCGTAGGTGAGGGCGCTGGCTATGGCTACACCTTC.